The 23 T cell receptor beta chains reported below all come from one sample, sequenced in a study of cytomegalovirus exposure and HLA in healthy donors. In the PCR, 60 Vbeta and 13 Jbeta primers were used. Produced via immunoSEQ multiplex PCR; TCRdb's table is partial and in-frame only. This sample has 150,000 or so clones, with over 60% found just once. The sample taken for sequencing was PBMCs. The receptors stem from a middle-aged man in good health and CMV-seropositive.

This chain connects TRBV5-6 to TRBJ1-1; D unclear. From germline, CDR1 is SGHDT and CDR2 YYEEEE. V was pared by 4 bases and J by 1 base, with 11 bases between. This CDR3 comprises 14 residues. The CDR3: CASSLPYRNTEAFF. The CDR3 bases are TGTGCCAGCAGCCTACCGTACAGGAACACTGAAGCTTTCTTT.

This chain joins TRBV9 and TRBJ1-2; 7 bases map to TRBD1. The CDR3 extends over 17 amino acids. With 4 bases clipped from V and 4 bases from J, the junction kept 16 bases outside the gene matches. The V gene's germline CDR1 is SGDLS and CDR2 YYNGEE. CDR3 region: CASSLGRPHRGSYGYTF. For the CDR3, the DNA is TGTGCCAGCAGCCTAGGGAGGCCCCACAGGGGAAGCTATGGCTACACCTTC.

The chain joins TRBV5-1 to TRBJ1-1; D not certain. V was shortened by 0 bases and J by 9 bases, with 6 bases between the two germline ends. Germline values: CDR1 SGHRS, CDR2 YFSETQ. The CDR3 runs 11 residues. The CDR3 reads CASSLGGQAFF. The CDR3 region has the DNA TGCGCCAGCAGCTTGGGAGGTCAAGCTTTCTTT. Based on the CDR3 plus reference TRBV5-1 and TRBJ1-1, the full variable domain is KAGVTQTPRYLIKTRGQQVTLSCSPISGHRSVSWYQQTPGQGLQFLFEYFSETQRNKGNFPGRFSGRQFSNSRSEMNVSTLELGDSALYLCASSLGGQAFFGQGTRLTVV.

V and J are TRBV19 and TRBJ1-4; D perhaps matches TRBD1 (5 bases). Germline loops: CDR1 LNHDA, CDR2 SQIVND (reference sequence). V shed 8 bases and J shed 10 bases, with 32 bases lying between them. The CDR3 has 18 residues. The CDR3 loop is CASLKVIAGQPLSGKLFF. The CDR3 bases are TGTGCCAGTCTGAAGGTAATCGCGGGGCAACCCTTGTCGGGAAAACTGTTTTTT.

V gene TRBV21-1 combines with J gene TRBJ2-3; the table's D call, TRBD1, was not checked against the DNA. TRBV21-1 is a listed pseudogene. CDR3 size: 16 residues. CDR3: CASSEATGTGTDTQYF. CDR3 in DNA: TGTGCCAGCAGCGAGGCGACCGGGACAGGCACAGATACGCAGTATTTT.

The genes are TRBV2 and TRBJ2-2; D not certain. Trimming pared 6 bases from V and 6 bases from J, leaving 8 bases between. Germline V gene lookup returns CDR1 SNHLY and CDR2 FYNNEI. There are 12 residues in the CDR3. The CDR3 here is CASRLLAGELFF. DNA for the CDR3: TGTGCCAGCAGACTTCTTGCCGGGGAGCTGTTTTTT. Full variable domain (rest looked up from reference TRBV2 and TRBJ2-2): EPEVTQTPSHQVTQMGQEVILRCVPISNHLYFYWYRQILGQKVEFLVSFYNNEISEKSEIFDDQFSVERPDGSNFTLKIRSTKLEDSAMYFCASRLLAGELFFGEGSRLTVL.

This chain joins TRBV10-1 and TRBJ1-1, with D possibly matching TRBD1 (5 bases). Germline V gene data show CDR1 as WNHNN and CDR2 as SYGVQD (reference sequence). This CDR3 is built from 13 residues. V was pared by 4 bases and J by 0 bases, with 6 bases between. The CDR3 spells CASSGQMNTEAFF. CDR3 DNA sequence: TGCGCCAGCAGTGGACAGATGAACACTGAAGCTTTCTTT.

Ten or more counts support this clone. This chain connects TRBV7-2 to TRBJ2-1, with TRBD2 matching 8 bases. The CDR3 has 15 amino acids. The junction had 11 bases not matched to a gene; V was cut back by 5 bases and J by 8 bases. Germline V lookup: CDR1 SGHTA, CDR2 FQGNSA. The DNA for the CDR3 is TGTGCCAGCAGCCCCACAACGGGAGGGGACCATGAGCAGTTCTTC. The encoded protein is CASSPTTGGDHEQFF.

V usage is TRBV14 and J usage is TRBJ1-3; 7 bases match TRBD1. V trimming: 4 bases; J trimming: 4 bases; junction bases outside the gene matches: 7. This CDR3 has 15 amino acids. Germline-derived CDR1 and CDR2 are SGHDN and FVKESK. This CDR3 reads CASSRRQGQGNTIYF. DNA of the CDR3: TGTGCCAGCAGCCGGCGACAGGGACAAGGAAACACCATATATTTT.

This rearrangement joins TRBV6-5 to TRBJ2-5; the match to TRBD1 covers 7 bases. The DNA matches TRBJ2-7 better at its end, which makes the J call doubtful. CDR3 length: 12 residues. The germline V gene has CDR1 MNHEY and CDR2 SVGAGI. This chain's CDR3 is CASYRGSGEQYF. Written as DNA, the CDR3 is TGTGCCAGTTACAGGGGATCGGGCGAGCAGTACTTC.

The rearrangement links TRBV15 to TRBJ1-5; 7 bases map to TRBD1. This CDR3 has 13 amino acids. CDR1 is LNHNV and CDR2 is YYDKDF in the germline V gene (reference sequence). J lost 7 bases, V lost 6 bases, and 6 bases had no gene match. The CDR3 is CATRGQVGQPQHF. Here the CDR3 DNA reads TGTGCCACCAGAGGACAGGTCGGCCAGCCCCAGCATTTT. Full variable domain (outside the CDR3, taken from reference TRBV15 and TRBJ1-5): DAMVIQNPRYQVTQFGKPVTLSCSQTLNHNVMYWYQQKSSQAPKLLFHYYDKDFNNEADTPDNFQSRRPNTSFCFLDIRSPGLGDTAMYLCATRGQVGQPQHFGDGTRLSIL.

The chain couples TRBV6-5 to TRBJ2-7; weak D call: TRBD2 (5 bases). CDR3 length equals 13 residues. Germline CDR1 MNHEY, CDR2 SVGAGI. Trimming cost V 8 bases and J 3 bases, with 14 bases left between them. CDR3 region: CASAPRAGYEQYF. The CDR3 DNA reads TGTGCCAGCGCCCCTCGGGCGGGCTACGAGCAGTACTTC.

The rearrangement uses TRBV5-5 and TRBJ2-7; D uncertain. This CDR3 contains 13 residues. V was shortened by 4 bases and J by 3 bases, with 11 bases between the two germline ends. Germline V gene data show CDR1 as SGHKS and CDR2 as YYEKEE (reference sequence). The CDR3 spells CASSPGDLYEQYF. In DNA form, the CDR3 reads TGTGCCAGCAGCCCTGGAGACCTCTACGAGCAGTACTTC.

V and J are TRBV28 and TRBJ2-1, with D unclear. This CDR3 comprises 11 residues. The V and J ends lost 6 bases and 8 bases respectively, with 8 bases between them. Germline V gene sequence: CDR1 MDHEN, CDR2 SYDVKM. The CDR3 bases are TGTGCCAGCAGCTACAGAGATGAGCAGTTCTTC. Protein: CASSYRDEQFF.

CDR3 bases: TGCGCCAGCAGCGGGACTAGCGGGAGGGGTTTGGGAGAGACCCAGTACTTC. Amino acids: CASSGTSGRGLGETQYF. The V call is TRBV5-1, the J call TRBJ2-5; 16 nucleotides line up with TRBD2. Unmatched junction bases numbered 7, after V lost 4 bases and J lost 4 bases. The germline V gene has CDR1 SGHRS and CDR2 YFSETQ. The CDR3 is made up of 17 amino acids.

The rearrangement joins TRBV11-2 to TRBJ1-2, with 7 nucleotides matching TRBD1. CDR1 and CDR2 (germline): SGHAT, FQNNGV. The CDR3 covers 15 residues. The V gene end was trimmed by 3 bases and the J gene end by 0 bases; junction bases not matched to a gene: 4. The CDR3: CASSLGQSTNYGYTF. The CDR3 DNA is TGTGCCAGCAGCTTGGGACAGTCCACTAACTATGGCTACACCTTC.

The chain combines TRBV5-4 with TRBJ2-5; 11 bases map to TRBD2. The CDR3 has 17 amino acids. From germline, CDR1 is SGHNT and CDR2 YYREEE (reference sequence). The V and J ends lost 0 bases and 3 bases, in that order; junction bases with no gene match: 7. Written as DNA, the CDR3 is TGTGCCAGCAGCTTGGGAACGCCTAGCGGGAGGAAAGAGACCCAGTACTTC. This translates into CASSLGTPSGRKETQYF.

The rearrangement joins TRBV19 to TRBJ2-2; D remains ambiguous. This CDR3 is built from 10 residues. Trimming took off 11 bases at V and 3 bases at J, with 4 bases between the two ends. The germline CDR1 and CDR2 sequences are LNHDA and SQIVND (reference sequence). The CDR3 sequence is CALYTGELFF. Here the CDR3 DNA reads TGTGCCTTATACACCGGGGAGCTGTTTTTT.

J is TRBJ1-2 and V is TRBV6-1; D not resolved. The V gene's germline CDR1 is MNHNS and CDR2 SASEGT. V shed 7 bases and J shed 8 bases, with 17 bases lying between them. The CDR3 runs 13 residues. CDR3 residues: CASTDGIYQGYTF. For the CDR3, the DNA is TGTGCCAGCACCGACGGGATTTACCAAGGCTACACCTTC.

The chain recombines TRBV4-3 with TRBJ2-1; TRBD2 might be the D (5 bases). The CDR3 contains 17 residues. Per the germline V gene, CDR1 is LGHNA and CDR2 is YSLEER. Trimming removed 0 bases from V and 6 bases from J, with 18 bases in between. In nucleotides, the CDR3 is TGCGCCAGCAGCCAAGATGCTCCAGGATACGGACTCAATGAGCAGTTCTTC. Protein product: CASSQDAPGYGLNEQFF.

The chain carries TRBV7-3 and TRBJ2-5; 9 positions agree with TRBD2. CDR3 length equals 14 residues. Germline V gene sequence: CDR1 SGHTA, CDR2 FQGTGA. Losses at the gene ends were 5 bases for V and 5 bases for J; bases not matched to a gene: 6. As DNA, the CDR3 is TGTGCCAGCAGCCCCCATAGCGGGAGTGAGACCCAGTACTTC. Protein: CASSPHSGSETQYF. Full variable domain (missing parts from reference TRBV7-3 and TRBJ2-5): GAGVSQTPSNKVTEKGKYVELRCDPISGHTALYWYRQSLGQGPEFLIYFQGTGAADDSGLPNDRFFAVRPEGSVSTLKIQRTERGDSAVYLCASSPHSGSETQYFGPGTRLLVL.

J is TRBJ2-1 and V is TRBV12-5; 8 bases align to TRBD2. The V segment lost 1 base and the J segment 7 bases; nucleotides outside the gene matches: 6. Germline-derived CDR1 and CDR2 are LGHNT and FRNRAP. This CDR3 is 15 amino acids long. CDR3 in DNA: TGTGCTAGTGGTTTGGGTAGCGGGGCTCGAAATGAGCAGTTCTTC. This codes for CASGLGSGARNEQFF. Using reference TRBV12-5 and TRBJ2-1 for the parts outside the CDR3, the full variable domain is DARVTQTPRHKVTEMGQEVTMRCQPILGHNTVFWYRQTMMQGLELLAYFRNRAPLDDSGMPKDRFSAEMPDATLATLKIQPSEPRDSAVYFCASGLGSGARNEQFFGPGTRLTVL.

For the CDR3, the DNA is TGTGCCATCAGTGCACCTCCGGGACTAGCGGGAGTCAATGAGCAGTTCTTC. This encodes CAISAPPGLAGVNEQFF. The V and J genes are TRBV10-3 and TRBJ2-1; 14 nucleotides line up with TRBD2. Germline CDR1 is ENHRY and CDR2 is SYGVKD. CDR3 length equals 17 residues. With 4 bases clipped from V and 6 bases from J, the junction kept 8 bases outside the gene matches.